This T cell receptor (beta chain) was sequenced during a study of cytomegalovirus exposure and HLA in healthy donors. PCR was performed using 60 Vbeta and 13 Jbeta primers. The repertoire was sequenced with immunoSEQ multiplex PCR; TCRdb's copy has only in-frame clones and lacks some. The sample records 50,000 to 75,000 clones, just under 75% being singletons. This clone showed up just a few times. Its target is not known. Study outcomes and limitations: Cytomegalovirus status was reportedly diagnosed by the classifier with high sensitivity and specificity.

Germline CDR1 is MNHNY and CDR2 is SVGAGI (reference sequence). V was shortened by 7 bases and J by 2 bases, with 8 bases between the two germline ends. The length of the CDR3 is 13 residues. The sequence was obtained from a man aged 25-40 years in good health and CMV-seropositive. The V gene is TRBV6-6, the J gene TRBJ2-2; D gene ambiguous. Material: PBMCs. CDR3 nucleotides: TGTGCCAGCACCCGACTCAACACCGGGGAGCTGTTTTTT. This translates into CASTRLNTGELFF.